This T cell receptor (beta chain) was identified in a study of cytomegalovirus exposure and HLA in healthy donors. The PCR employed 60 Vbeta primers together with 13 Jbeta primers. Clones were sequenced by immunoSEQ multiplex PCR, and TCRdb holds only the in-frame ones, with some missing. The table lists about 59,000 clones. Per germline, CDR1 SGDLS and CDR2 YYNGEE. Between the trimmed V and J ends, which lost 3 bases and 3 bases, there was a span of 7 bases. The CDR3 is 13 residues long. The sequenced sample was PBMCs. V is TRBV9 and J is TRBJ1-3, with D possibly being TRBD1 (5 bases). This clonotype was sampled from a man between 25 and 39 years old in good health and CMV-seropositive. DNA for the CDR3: TGTGCCAGCAGCGAGACAGATGGAAACACCATATATTTT. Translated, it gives CASSETDGNTIYF.